Below, 9 T cell receptor beta chains from the same sample are listed, as sequenced in a study of T cells after somatic rescue of genetic block. TCRdb keeps only in-frame clones here, not all; method: immunoSEQ multiplex PCR. The sample includes 10,000 to 15,000 clones, roughly two thirds of them seen just once. The specimen was peripheral blood mononuclear cells (PBMCs). Source of these receptors: a boy younger than 18.

The chain joins TRBV6-1 to TRBJ2-5; tentatively, D is TRBD1 or TRBD2 (6 bases each). The CDR3 length is 15 residues. CDR1 MNHNS and CDR2 SASEGT come from the germline V gene. V was trimmed by 7 bases and J by 4 bases, leaving 19 bases between them. CDR3 nucleotides: TGTGCCAGCACCTCTACCTGGGGGGCGGGAGAGACCCAGTACTTC. Translated: CASTSTWGAGETQYF.

CDR3 coding DNA: TGTGCCAGCAGCCGCGGATACGAGCAGTACTTC. It codes for CASSRGYEQYF. J is TRBJ2-7 and V is TRBV4-2; D not resolved. V was clipped by 4 bases and J by 4 bases, with 5 bases between them. Germline CDR1 is LGHNA and CDR2 is YNFKEQ. The CDR3 totals 11 residues.

The chain combines TRBV11-2 with TRBJ2-3, with 9 bases matching TRBD2. Germline V gene data show CDR1 as SGHAT and CDR2 as FQNNGV. With 5 bases clipped from V and 14 bases from J, the junction kept 11 bases outside the gene matches. This CDR3 is 13 amino acids long. In DNA, the CDR3 is TGTGCCAGCAGCGTACATCGCGGGGGGGCCCCGTATTTT. Translated: CASSVHRGGAPYF.

This clone was observed a few times. V usage is TRBV28 and J usage is TRBJ1-1; no reliable D call. CDR3 length equals 14 residues. With 10 bases removed from V and 1 base from J, the gap between germline ends came to 16 bases. CDR1 and CDR2 from the germline V gene are MDHEN and SYDVKM. The DNA for the CDR3 is TGTGCCACACGCAAGAGGGTCACGAACACTGAAGCTTTCTTT. It translates to CATRKRVTNTEAFF.

The rearrangement joins TRBV9 to TRBJ2-7; D tentatively reads TRBD1 or TRBD2 (5 bases each). V gave up 2 bases and J gave up 3 bases, with 15 bases separating them. The CDR3 extends over 15 amino acids. Germline CDR1 reads SGDLS; CDR2 reads YYNGEE. The CDR3: CASSVGTSAFYEQYF. The CDR3 bases are TGTGCCAGCAGCGTGGGGACGTCTGCCTTCTACGAGCAGTACTTC.

The CDR3 DNA is TGTGCCTGGAGTAGGGAAAGCAATCAGCCCCAGCATTTT. Residues: CAWSRESNQPQHF. The chain combines TRBV30 with TRBJ1-5; no clear D gene. V lost 2 bases and J 1 base, leaving 6 bases between the germline ends. The CDR3 spans 13 residues. Germline lookup yields CDR1 GTSNPN and CDR2 SVGIG (reference sequence).

This sequence joins TRBV28 and TRBJ1-5; D not certain. The CDR3 length is 11 residues. Germline V lookup: CDR1 MDHEN, CDR2 SYDVKM. The ends were cut back, 5 bases at V and 6 bases at J, with 5 bases in the middle. CDR3 in amino acids: CASSGGQPQHF. The CDR3 DNA reads as TGTGCCAGCAGTGGCGGTCAGCCCCAGCATTTT.

J is TRBJ2-7 and V is TRBV28, with 10 bases fitting TRBD2. The CDR3 is made up of 13 amino acids. Germline V CDR1 and CDR2: MDHEN, SYDVKM. J gave up 7 bases and V 7 bases, and 7 bases lay outside the gene matches. CDR3 nucleotide sequence: TGTGCCAGCACTTTGGGACTAGCGAGAGAGCAGTACTTC. Protein: CASTLGLAREQYF.

The CDR3 loop is CASSRGTGGIYEQYF. CDR3 DNA sequence: TGTGCCAGCAGTCGGGGGACAGGGGGTATCTACGAGCAGTACTTC. The V call is TRBV2, the J call TRBJ2-5; 11 nucleotides align to TRBD1. The end of the DNA is better explained by TRBJ2-7, so the J call may be wrong. The CDR3 length is 15 residues. Germline V lookup: CDR1 SNHLY, CDR2 FYNNEI.